Listed below are T cell receptor beta chains from one sample, sequenced in a study of blood T cell repertoires in COVID-19. TCRdb's copy holds only in-frame clones and misses some; the assay was immunoSEQ multiplex PCR. The sample lists 250,000 or so clones, about 87% occurring once. The sample was PBMCs or T cells enriched from blood (not recorded which). The source of these receptors is a young woman who had been exposed to COVID-19. The CDR3 runs from the conserved cysteine through the conserved F or W. D genes are given only for firm matches. A clone size is listed for some rows: how often the clone was seen (once, few, many), or a class if it is expanded.

abundance	d_gene	v_gene	len	j_gene	CDR3nt	CDR3aa
NA	TRBD1	TRBV27	13	TRBJ2-7	TGTGCCAGCAGTCTAGACAGGGAGTACGAGCAGTACTTC	CASSLDREYEQYF
NA	TRBD1	TRBV6-2/TRBV6-3	16	TRBJ2-5	TGTGCCAGCAGTCCCCAAGCCTGGACAGGCCAAGAGACCCAGTACTTC	CASSPQAWTGQETQYF
NA	NA	TRBV7-9	15	TRBJ1-2	TGTGCCAGCAGCCCCCTCGGGGGGAGGGTCTCTGGCTACACCTTC	CASSPLGGRVSGYTF
NA	TRBD1	TRBV11-2	14	TRBJ1-2	TGTGCCAGCAGCCCAACCCCGGGACAGGGGGGCTACACCTTC	CASSPTPGQGGYTF
NA	NA	TRBV7-9	16	TRBJ2-1	TGTGCCAGCAGCCCGGCCCTAGAAGAACCGAGGAATGAGCAGTTCTTC	CASSPALEEPRNEQFF
NA	TRBD2	TRBV27	17	TRBJ2-7	TGTGCCAGCAGTCCCCACCTCACTAGCGGGAGAGAGTACGAGCAGTACTTC	CASSPHLTSGREYEQYF
NA	NA	TRBV30	15	TRBJ2-3	TGTGCCTGGAGTGTCGGCCCGGGGTACCCGGATACGCAGTATTTT	CAWSVGPGYPDTQYF
few	NA	TRBV12-3/TRBV12-4	13	TRBJ1-1	TGTGCCAGCAGTTCCCTAGGGAGCACTGAAGCTTTCTTT	CASSSLGSTEAFF
once	TRBD2	TRBV5-1	16	TRBJ2-1	TGCGCCAGCAGCTTGGGTAGCGGGAGATGGGATTATGAGCAGTTCTTC	CASSLGSGRWDYEQFF
NA	NA	TRBV5-4	15	TRBJ2-1	TGTGCCAGCAGCTCCCCAACAGGGATCCGTAATGAGCAGTTCTTC	CASSSPTGIRNEQFF
NA	NA	TRBV6-5	12	TRBJ2-5	TGTGCCAGCAGTCGGGGGAGGGAGACCCAGTACTTC	CASSRGRETQYF
once	NA	TRBV19	16	TRBJ1-2	TGTGCCAGTAGTATTTCTGCTTCGATGGCATACTATGGCTACACCTTC	CASSISASMAYYGYTF
NA	NA	TRBV30	11	TRBJ2-3	TGTGCCTGGGGGGCAAGAGATACGCAGTATTTT	CAWGARDTQYF
NA	TRBD1	TRBV5-4	17	TRBJ1-2	TGTGCCAGCAGCTTGTACAGGGGGGCCACCACTAACTATGGCTACACCTTC	CASSLYRGATTNYGYTF
NA	NA	TRBV11-2	12	TRBJ2-7	TGTGCCAGCAGCTTAGACAGTTACGAGCAGTACTTC	CASSLDSYEQYF
NA	TRBD2	TRBV2	18	TRBJ2-3	TGTGCCAGCAGTGAAGACCTAGCGGGAGATGAAGTAGGAGATACGCAGTATTTT	CASSEDLAGDEVGDTQYF
NA	TRBD2	TRBV2	13	TRBJ2-7	TGTGCCAGCAGGGTCAGCGGGAGTAACGAGCAGTACTTC	CASRVSGSNEQYF
once	NA	TRBV12-3/TRBV12-4	13	TRBJ2-3	TGTGCCAGCAGTTTAGAGAGTCGAGATACGCAGTATTTT	CASSLESRDTQYF
NA	TRBD1	TRBV19	15	TRBJ2-3	TGTGCCAGTAGAGATACAGGGGTCGGCACAGATACGCAGTATTTT	CASRDTGVGTDTQYF
NA	NA	TRBV28	15	TRBJ2-2	TGTGCCAGCATTTCCGTAGGGGTGAACACCGGGGAGCTGTTTTTT	CASISVGVNTGELFF
medium-sized	TRBD2	TRBV11-2	15	TRBJ2-2	TGTGCCAGCAGGGCACGACTAGCGGGAAATGGGGAGCTGTTTTTT	CASRARLAGNGELFF
NA	NA	TRBV11-3	13	TRBJ1-1	TGTGCCAGCAGCTTGAAGAGAAACACTGAAGCTTTCTTT	CASSLKRNTEAFF
NA	TRBD1	TRBV28	16	TRBJ1-5	TGTGCCAGCAGTCCCCGACAGGGAACGGGCAATCAGCCCCAGCATTTT	CASSPRQGTGNQPQHF
few	NA	TRBV4-1	16	TRBJ1-4	TGCGCCAGCAGCCAAGATCGGAACATCCGGAGCGAAAAACTGTTTTTT	CASSQDRNIRSEKLFF
NA	TRBD1	TRBV9	14	TRBJ2-5	TGTGCCAGCAGCGACGAGGGGGCAGAGGAGACCCAGTACTTC	CASSDEGAEETQYF
NA	NA	TRBV29-1	14	TRBJ1-3	TGCAGCGTCGCAGACACGGCCTCTGGAAACACCATATATTTT	CSVADTASGNTIYF
NA	NA	TRBV3-1/TRBV3-2	15	TRBJ2-2	TGTGCCAGCAGCCAAGATCGAACCCCAGGCGGGGAGCTGTTTTTT	CASSQDRTPGGELFF
NA	TRBD2	TRBV19	15	TRBJ2-1	TGTGCCAGTAGTATAACTGGCGGGAGGGGGGGTGAGCAGTTCTTC	CASSITGGRGGEQFF